This record concerns one TCR beta chain sequence. RNA served as the template for amplifying TCR beta CDR3 regions. HTBI-primed first-round RT-PCR preceded second-round multiplex PCR. TCRdb itself ran the multiplex PCR reads through MiXCR, one entry per CDR3 protein. The sample has 300,000 to 500,000 distinct CDR3 sequences; roughly 15% are singletons. The data are from a study of Graves' ophthalmopathy and Graves' hyperthyroidism. Trimming cost V 2 bases and J 2 bases, with 12 bases left between them. The CDR3 runs to 15 residues. Germline values: CDR1 SGHTA, CDR2 FQGNSA. The sample was peripheral blood. This rearrangement joins TRBV7-2 to TRBJ2-5, with D maybe TRBD2 (6 bases). The receptor was derived from a woman aged 18-30 years with stable Graves' hyperthyroidism. In DNA, the CDR3 is TGTGCCAGCAGCTTATATACTAGCACTCAAGAGACCCAGTACTTC. Protein: CASSLYTSTQETQYF.